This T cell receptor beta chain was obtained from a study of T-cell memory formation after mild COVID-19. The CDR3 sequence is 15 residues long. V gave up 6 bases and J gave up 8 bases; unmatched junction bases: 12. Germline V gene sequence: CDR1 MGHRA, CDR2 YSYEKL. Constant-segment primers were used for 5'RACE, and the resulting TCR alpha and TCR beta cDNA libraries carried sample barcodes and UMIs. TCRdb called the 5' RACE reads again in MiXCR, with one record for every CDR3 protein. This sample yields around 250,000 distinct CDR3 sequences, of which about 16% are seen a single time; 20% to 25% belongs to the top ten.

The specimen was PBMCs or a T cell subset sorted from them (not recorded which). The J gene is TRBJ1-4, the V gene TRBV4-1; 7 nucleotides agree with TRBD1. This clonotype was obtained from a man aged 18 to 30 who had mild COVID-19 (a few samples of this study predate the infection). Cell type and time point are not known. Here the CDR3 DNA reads TGCGCCAGCAGAGCAACAGGGGCGTTCCGGGAAAAACTGTTTTTT. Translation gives CASRATGAFREKLFF.